One and the same sample provided the 28 T cell receptor beta chains below, sequenced in a study of blood T cell repertoires in COVID-19. TCRdb keeps only in-frame clones here, not all; method: immunoSEQ multiplex PCR. The sample lists a few hundred thousand clones, roughly nine tenths seen once, with around 1.3% in the top ten. The specimen was PBMCs or T cells enriched from blood (not recorded which). These receptors all come from a human donor in a cohort exposed to, infected with or recovered from COVID-19 (not recorded which). The donor label of this sample is uncertain.

V gene TRBV7-2 combines with J gene TRBJ2-7; a possible D gene is TRBD1 (6 bases). Deletions cut 1 base from V and 7 bases from J, with 14 bases between. This CDR3 region has 14 residues. CDR1 and CDR2 (germline): SGHTA, FQGNSA. In DNA, the CDR3 is TGTGCCAGCAGCTTAGGGGGACAAGGGGTGGAGCAGTACTTC. Its protein is CASSLGGQGVEQYF.

The chain carries TRBV15 and TRBJ1-2; D ambiguous. V shed 9 bases and J shed 7 bases, with 18 bases lying between them. The V gene's germline CDR1 is LNHNV and CDR2 YYDKDF (reference sequence). This CDR3 has 13 residues. CDR3 sequence: CATSSGGFGGYTF. The CDR3 region has the DNA TGTGCCACGTCATCTGGAGGGTTTGGTGGCTACACCTTC.

The chain links TRBV21-1 to TRBJ2-2; the tabulated D call, TRBD1, remains unverified against the DNA. TRBV21-1 is recorded as a pseudogene. The CDR3 contains 19 residues. Here the CDR3 reads CASSKGSGTGGSEAGELFF. The CDR3 DNA sequence: TGTGCCAGCAGCAAAGGAAGTGGCACAGGGGGAAGTGAGGCCGGGGAGCTGTTTTTT.

The chain joins TRBV7-3 to TRBJ2-3; 12 bases map to TRBD1. The CDR3 totals 14 residues. The ends lost 11 bases at V and 8 bases at J; junction bases unmatched: 11. Germline V gene data show CDR1 as SGHTA and CDR2 as FQGTGA. The CDR3 nucleotides are TGTGCCTGTTCCCCGGGACAGGGGGCCACTACGCAGTATTTT. Its protein is CACSPGQGATTQYF.

The rearrangement links TRBV19 to TRBJ2-3; D is possibly TRBD1 (6 bases). V was clipped by 0 bases and J by 1 base, with 14 bases between them. Looked up from germline, CDR1 is LNHDA and CDR2 is SQIVND (reference sequence). CDR3 length equals 17 residues. The CDR3 reads CASSIDGFPGGTDTQYF. The DNA of the CDR3 is TGTGCCAGTAGTATAGATGGCTTCCCAGGGGGCACAGATACGCAGTATTTT.

The chain employs TRBV11-3 and TRBJ2-1, with TRBD2 identical over 8 bases. V was clipped by 5 bases and J by 0 bases; unmatched bases: 9. Germline V lookup: CDR1 SGHNT, CDR2 YENEEA. CDR3 length: 17 amino acids. This CDR3 is CASSPGGPSNSYNEQFF. The CDR3 DNA reads TGTGCCAGCAGCCCGGGGGGGCCTTCAAACTCCTACAATGAGCAGTTCTTC.

In this sample, this clone turned up a few times. V usage is TRBV9 and J usage is TRBJ1-5; perhaps TRBD1 as D (6 bases). The germline gives CDR1 SGDLS, CDR2 YYNGEE. V gave up 0 bases and J gave up 7 bases, with 14 bases separating them. The CDR3 has 15 amino acids. The CDR3 DNA follows: TGTGCCAGCAGCGTAGAGCCCGGCAGGGGACAGCCCCAGCATTTT. Translating it yields CASSVEPGRGQPQHF.

This rearrangement joins TRBV5-1 to TRBJ2-3, with a tentative D call TRBD2 (7 bases). The CDR3 sequence is 13 residues long. CDR1 is SGHRS, CDR2 YFSETQ, per germline. With 4 bases removed from V and 6 bases from J, the gap between germline ends came to 12 bases. CDR3 nucleotides: TGCGCCAGCAGCCACTGGGGGGGCGATACGCAGTATTTT. Translating gives CASSHWGGDTQYF.

In this sample, this clone turned up once. Other DNA sequences in the same sample also yield this CDR3. The chain is built from TRBV6-5 and TRBJ1-2; 7 bases fit TRBD1. CDR3 length: 13 residues. V shed 5 bases, J shed 2 bases, and the junction held 2 bases outside the gene matches. Germline loops: CDR1 MNHEY, CDR2 SVGAGI. The CDR3 DNA reads as TGTGCCAGCAGTCCGGGACAGAACTATGGCTACACCTTC. It specifies CASSPGQNYGYTF.

This sequence joins TRBV19 and TRBJ2-2; perhaps TRBD1 as D (5 bases). Trimming left V 8 bases short and J 2 bases short, with 12 bases between. CDR1 LNHDA and CDR2 SQIVND come from the germline V gene (reference sequence). CDR3 length: 14 amino acids. CDR3 in amino acids: CASSWGTNTGELFF. CDR3 bases: TGTGCCAGTTCTTGGGGCACCAACACCGGGGAGCTGTTTTTT.

The V and J genes are TRBV7-2 and TRBJ2-7; perhaps TRBD1 as D (6 bases). The CDR3 loop spans 15 amino acids. V was shortened by 1 base and J by 2 bases, with 12 bases between the two germline ends. Germline V gene sequence: CDR1 SGHTA, CDR2 FQGNSA. The CDR3 DNA is TGTGCCAGCAGCTTAGGGGCCACAGGGCCCTACGAGCAGTACTTC. Translation gives CASSLGATGPYEQYF.

This chain uses TRBV3-1 (or the pseudogene TRBV3-2) with TRBJ1-1; no firm D call. The V end was cut by 4 bases, the J end by 1 base, with 4 bases between. Germline V gene sequence: CDR1 LGHDT, CDR2 YNNKEL (reference sequence). There are 12 residues in the CDR3. The CDR3 DNA sequence: TGTGCCAGCAGCCTACAGAACACTGAAGCTTTCTTT. Its protein is CASSLQNTEAFF.

This chain uses TRBV19 with TRBJ2-7; no firm D call. V lost 1 base, J lost 2 bases, and 9 bases lay in between. CDR3 length: 14 amino acids. Germline V CDR1 and CDR2: LNHDA, SQIVND (reference sequence). As DNA, the CDR3 is TGTGCCAGTAGTATAGGACTGAATACCTACGAGCAGTACTTC. Its translation is CASSIGLNTYEQYF.

V is TRBV5-1 and J is TRBJ2-7; D possibly corresponds to TRBD1 (6 bases). Germline-derived CDR1 and CDR2 are SGHRS and YFSETQ. Trimming took 0 bases from V and 0 from J, leaving 16 bases between them. There are 17 residues in the CDR3. The CDR3 DNA follows: TGCGCCAGCAGCTTGGCCTTATGGGGGCGAAGCTCCTACGAGCAGTACTTC. Protein: CASSLALWGRSSYEQYF.

The J gene is TRBJ1-2, the V gene TRBV7-9, with TRBD1 as a possible D gene (5 bases). Germline V lookup: CDR1 SEHNR, CDR2 FQNEAQ (reference sequence). The CDR3 has 14 residues. Trimming removed 2 bases from V and 5 bases from J, with 12 bases in between. The CDR3 here is CASSLQGQAYGYTF. In nucleotides, the CDR3 is TGTGCCAGCAGCTTACAGGGTCAGGCATATGGCTACACCTTC.

The gene calls are TRBV19 and TRBJ1-2, with TRBD1 identical over 11 bases. The CDR3 covers 15 residues. The germline V gene has CDR1 LNHDA and CDR2 SQIVND (reference sequence). V was clipped by 6 bases and J by 6 bases; unmatched bases: 9. The CDR3, as DNA: TGTGCCAGTAGAAGCCAGGGACAGGGGGTGGATGGCTACACCTTC. Translation gives CASRSQGQGVDGYTF.

This rearrangement joins TRBV9 to TRBJ1-2; TRBD1 aligns across 10 bases. The CDR3 length is 17 residues. Trimming at V came to 3 bases and at J to 3 bases, leaving 11 bases not matched to a gene. Germline V CDR1 and CDR2: SGDLS, YYNGEE. For the CDR3, the DNA is TGTGCCAGCAGCGCGGCGACAGGGGGCTCGGTGGACTATGGCTACACCTTC. Protein product: CASSAATGGSVDYGYTF.

The chain is built from TRBV10-3 and TRBJ2-3; 10 bases are shared with TRBD2. V shed 3 bases and J 0 bases; nucleotides not matched to a gene: 6. This CDR3 spans 17 amino acids. Germline-derived CDR1 and CDR2 are ENHRY and SYGVKD. The CDR3 coding sequence is TGTGCCATCAGTGACCCGGGACTAGCGACAAGCACAGATACGCAGTATTTT. Translating it yields CAISDPGLATSTDTQYF.

V gene TRBV20-1 combines with J gene TRBJ1-2; D remains unclear. Germline lookup yields CDR1 DFQATT and CDR2 SNEGSKA (reference sequence). This CDR3 is 12 amino acids long. The V end was cut by 3 bases, the J end by 0 bases, with 5 bases between. CDR3: CSASSPNYGYTF. CDR3 nucleotides: TGCAGTGCTAGTAGCCCTAACTATGGCTACACCTTC.

The chain uses TRBV6-5 and TRBJ2-7, with TRBD1 matching over 8 bases. The CDR3 spans 16 residues. V shed 0 bases and J 5 bases; nucleotides not matched to a gene: 9. CDR1 is MNHEY, CDR2 SVGAGI, per germline. The CDR3 is CASSYSPRHRGNEQYF. The CDR3 DNA reads as TGTGCCAGCAGTTACTCTCCGCGACACAGGGGGAACGAGCAGTACTTC.

The rearrangement uses TRBV7-7 and TRBJ2-2; 7 positions match TRBD1. Trimming removed 5 bases from V and 8 bases from J; junction bases left unmatched: 8. This CDR3 is built from 14 residues. Germline V gene lookup returns CDR1 SSHAT and CDR2 FNYEAQ (reference sequence). The CDR3 DNA reads TGTGCCAGCAGCCAGGGACAGACCTCGGGGGAGCTGTTTTTT. Its translation is CASSQGQTSGELFF. The entire variable domain, with the rest obtained from reference TRBV7-7 and TRBJ2-2, is as follows: GAGVSQSPRYKVTKRGQDVTLRCDPISSHATLYWYQQALGQGPEFLTYFNYEAQPDKSGLPSDRFSAERPEGSISTLTIQRTEQRDSAMYRCASSQGQTSGELFFGEGSRLTVL.

The chain combines TRBV6-2 or TRBV6-3 with TRBJ2-6, with 11 bases fitting TRBD1. The ends lost 4 bases at V and 4 bases at J; junction bases unmatched: 9. The CDR3 totals 18 residues. Germline V gene sequence: CDR1 MNHEY, CDR2 SVGEGT. CDR3 sequence reads: CASSFSGTGGQGANVLTF. CDR3 DNA: TGTGCCAGCAGTTTTTCCGGGACAGGGGGACAGGGGGCCAACGTCCTGACTTTC.

The chain uses TRBV10-3 and TRBJ2-1, with 9 bases matching TRBD2. V was pared by 3 bases and J by 5 bases, with 5 bases of the junction left unmatched. CDR1 is ENHRY and CDR2 is SYGVKD in the germline V gene. The CDR3 totals 15 residues. The CDR3 here is CAISDEAGGHNEQFF. For the CDR3, the DNA is TGTGCCATCAGTGACGAAGCGGGGGGCCACAATGAGCAGTTCTTC.

This chain links TRBV12-3 or TRBV12-4 with TRBJ1-1; maybe TRBD1 (5 bases). The CDR3 length is 13 residues. Trimming pared 2 bases from V and 4 bases from J, leaving 8 bases between. CDR3 sequence (DNA): TGTGCCAGCAGTTTACAGGGTCGCACTGAAGCTTTCTTT. It codes for CASSLQGRTEAFF.

The chain joins TRBV11-2 to TRBJ2-3, with 10 bases fitting TRBD2. The CDR3 covers 15 residues. Trimming at V came to 1 base and at J to 8 bases, leaving 6 bases not matched to a gene. Germline V CDR1 and CDR2: SGHAT, FQNNGV. CDR3: CASSLAGTSATTQYF. The CDR3 nucleotides read TGTGCCAGCAGCTTAGCCGGGACTAGCGCGACTACGCAGTATTTT.

In its sample, this clone was seen once. This same CDR3 is encoded by further DNA sequences in the sample. The gene calls are TRBV5-1 and TRBJ2-5; 13 bases match TRBD2. V lost 3 bases, J lost 2 bases, and 1 base stayed unmatched. CDR1 and CDR2 from the germline V gene are SGHRS and YFSETQ. This CDR3 has 15 amino acids. The CDR3 DNA reads TGCGCCAGCAGCTCGGGACTAGCGGGGCAAGAGACCCAGTACTTC. Its protein product is CASSSGLAGQETQYF.

This sequence joins TRBV5-1 and TRBJ1-1, with D possibly TRBD1 on 6 matching bases. The germline V gene has CDR1 SGHRS and CDR2 YFSETQ. V was shortened by 4 bases and J by 6 bases, with 13 bases between the two germline ends. The CDR3 is 13 amino acids. The CDR3 reads CASSTDRIAEAFF. The DNA for the CDR3 is TGCGCCAGCAGCACCGACAGGATCGCTGAAGCTTTCTTT.

The rearrangement joins TRBV6-2 or TRBV6-3 to TRBJ2-3; possibly TRBD2 for D (5 bases). The CDR3 extends over 15 amino acids. Germline V CDR1 and CDR2: MNHEY, SVGEGT. Trimming stripped 5 bases from V and 0 bases from J, with 12 bases between. The CDR3 DNA sequence: TGTGCCAGCAGTCACCCTACTAGAAGCACAGATACGCAGTATTTT. Translated, it gives CASSHPTRSTDTQYF.